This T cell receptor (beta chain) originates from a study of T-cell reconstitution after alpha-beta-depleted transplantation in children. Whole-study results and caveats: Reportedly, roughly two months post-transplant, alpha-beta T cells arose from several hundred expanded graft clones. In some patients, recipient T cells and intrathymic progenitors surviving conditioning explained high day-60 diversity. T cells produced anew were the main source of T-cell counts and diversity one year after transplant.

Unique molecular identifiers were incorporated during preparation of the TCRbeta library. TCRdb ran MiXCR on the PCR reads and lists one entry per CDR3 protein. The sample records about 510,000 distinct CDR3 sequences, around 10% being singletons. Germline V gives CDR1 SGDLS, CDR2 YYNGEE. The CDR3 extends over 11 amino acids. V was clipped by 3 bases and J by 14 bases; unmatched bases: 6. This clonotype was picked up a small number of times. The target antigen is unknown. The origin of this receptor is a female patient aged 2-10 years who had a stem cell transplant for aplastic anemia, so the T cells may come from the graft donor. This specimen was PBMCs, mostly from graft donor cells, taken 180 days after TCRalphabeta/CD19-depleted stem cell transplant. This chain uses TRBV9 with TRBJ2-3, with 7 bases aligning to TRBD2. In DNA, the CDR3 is TGTGCCAGCAGCGCCGGGACTACGACGTATTTT. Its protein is CASSAGTTTYF.